These 27 T cell receptor beta chains were sequenced from one sample in a study of CD8 T cells in Susac syndrome. The RNA, about 0.45 to 1 ug, was put through reverse transcription using random hexamers. TCRdb fed the immunoSEQ multiplex PCR reads into MiXCR, producing one record per CDR3 protein. This sample has more than 80,000 distinct CDR3 sequences, with approximately 95% found just once. Sequencing was performed on CD8+ T cells from PBMCs. These receptors all come from a human donor with Susac syndrome.

J is TRBJ1-5 and V is TRBV2, with unresolved D. V was cut by 4 bases and J by 1 base, with 2 bases left in between. CDR3 size: 12 residues. Germline V gives CDR1 SNHLY, CDR2 FYNNEI. The CDR3 DNA sequence: TGTGCCAGCAGTGGCAGCAATCAGCCCCAGCATTTT. Encoded protein: CASSGSNQPQHF.

This clonotype appeared a single time. This sequence joins TRBV25-1 and TRBJ2-1; D may be TRBD2 (6 bases). This CDR3 comprises 15 residues. Trimming pared 6 bases from V and 0 bases from J, leaving 12 bases between. Germline CDR1 MGHDK, CDR2 SYGVNS. The CDR3 DNA follows: TGTGCCAGCAGGGCTGGGGGGAGCTCCTACAATGAGCAGTTCTTC. Protein sequence: CASRAGGSSYNEQFF.

The rearrangement links TRBV7-9 to TRBJ2-3; no definite D call. Germline V lookup: CDR1 SEHNR, CDR2 FQNEAQ (reference sequence). The CDR3 is 12 amino acids. V lost 6 bases to trimming and J lost 2 bases, with 6 bases between them. The CDR3 protein is CASRPDTDTQYF. The CDR3, as DNA: TGTGCCAGCAGGCCCGACACAGATACGCAGTATTTT.

The chain employs TRBV4-1 and TRBJ2-7, with 8 bases identical to TRBD1. Trimming at V came to 0 bases and at J to 4 bases, leaving 8 bases not matched to a gene. The CDR3 covers 16 residues. CDR1 MGHRA and CDR2 YSYEKL come from the germline V gene. The CDR3 coding sequence is TGCGCCAGCAGCCAAGATGTGGCAGGGGGCGGGTACGAGCAGTACTTC. Translated: CASSQDVAGGGYEQYF.

The rearrangement links TRBV6-2 or TRBV6-3 to TRBJ2-6; possible D gene TRBD2, 7 bases. The germline V and J ends were trimmed by 6 bases and 0 bases, with 15 bases remaining between them. Germline values: CDR1 MNHEY, CDR2 SVGEGT. The CDR3 has 17 residues. The CDR3 DNA is TGTGCCAGCAGCCGGGGGGCCCCTGACTCTGGGGCCAACGTCCTGACTTTC. Protein product: CASSRGAPDSGANVLTF.

This clonotype was recorded only once. The chain links TRBV12-3 or TRBV12-4 to TRBJ2-2; maybe TRBD2 (5 bases). Trimming stripped 6 bases from V and 2 bases from J, with 10 bases between. The CDR3 contains 14 residues. The CDR3 DNA reads TGTGCCAGCAGCCTTACTAGAAACACCGGGGAGCTGTTTTTT. It encodes CASSLTRNTGELFF.

The chain carries TRBV9 and TRBJ1-2, with TRBD1 matching over 8 bases. This CDR3 has 15 residues. Germline assignment: CDR1 SGDLS and CDR2 YYNGEE. The V segment lost 0 bases and the J segment 6 bases; nucleotides outside the gene matches: 7. The CDR3 is CASSVGTGGLNGYTF. CDR3 bases: TGTGCCAGCAGCGTAGGTACAGGGGGGCTCAATGGCTACACCTTC.

This clonotype appeared once. The J gene is TRBJ1-1, the V gene TRBV7-9, with 8 bases lining up with TRBD1. Germline CDR1 SEHNR, CDR2 FQNEAQ (reference sequence). The V and J ends lost 3 bases and 4 bases, in that order; junction bases with no gene match: 4. The CDR3 has 14 amino acids. The CDR3 DNA reads as TGTGCCAGCAGCTTCCCAGGGGGCGGCACTGAAGCTTTCTTT. Its protein is CASSFPGGGTEAFF.

The V call is TRBV29-1, the J call TRBJ2-7; D is ambiguous. Trimming left V 1 base short and J 2 bases short, with 6 bases between. The germline gives CDR1 SQVTM, CDR2 ANQGSEA. The CDR3 runs to 12 residues. For the CDR3, the DNA is TGCAGCGTTGAAGGGAGACCCTACGAGCAGTACTTC. Translated: CSVEGRPYEQYF.

V gene TRBV27 combines with J gene TRBJ2-7; D possibly corresponds to TRBD2 (5 bases). Germline V gives CDR1 MNHEY, CDR2 SMNVEV (reference sequence). Trimming removed 9 bases from V and 12 bases from J, with 18 bases in between. The CDR3 has 11 amino acids. CDR3 amino acids: CASAGVTVVYF. The CDR3 bases are TGTGCCAGTGCGGGTGTAACCGTCGTGTACTTC.

The gene calls are TRBV14 and TRBJ2-7; TRBD1 is a possible D gene (5 bases). This CDR3 region has 16 residues. Germline V CDR1 and CDR2: SGHDN, FVKESK. Deletions cut 0 bases from V and 4 bases from J, with 16 bases between. The DNA for the CDR3 is TGTGCCAGCAGCCAAGAGTGGGGCAGGAAGATGTACGAGCAGTACTTC. It specifies CASSQEWGRKMYEQYF.

J is TRBJ2-1 and V is TRBV20-1, with TRBD2 as a possible D gene (5 bases). Deletions cut 5 bases from V and 6 bases from J, with 8 bases between. The V gene's germline CDR1 is DFQATT and CDR2 SNEGSKA (reference sequence). The CDR3 runs to 11 residues. Written as DNA, the CDR3 is TGCAGTGCTTCAACTAGCAATGAGCAGTTCTTC. Amino acids: CSASTSNEQFF.

This clonotype appeared once. The chain couples TRBV15 to TRBJ2-7; TRBD2 aligns across 12 bases. The CDR3 extends over 15 amino acids. Losses at the gene ends were 8 bases for V and 3 bases for J; bases not matched to a gene: 8. Germline V CDR1 and CDR2: LNHNV, YYDKDF (reference sequence). CDR3 sequence: CATRTSGGLFYEQYF. CDR3 DNA sequence: TGTGCCACCCGTACTAGCGGGGGGCTATTCTACGAGCAGTACTTC. The full variable domain, in which reference TRBV15 and TRBJ2-7 provide the parts outside the CDR3, is DAMVIQNPRYQVTQFGKPVTLSCSQTLNHNVMYWYQQKSSQAPKLLFHYYDKDFNNEADTPDNFQSRRPNTSFCFLDIRSPGLGDTAMYLCATRTSGGLFYEQYFGPGTRLTVT.

The chain joins TRBV5-4 to TRBJ1-1; D not resolved. Germline assignment: CDR1 SGHNT and CDR2 YYREEE (reference sequence). Trimming removed 1 base from V and 7 bases from J, with 8 bases in between. This CDR3 has 12 amino acids. CDR3 in amino acids: CASSLWSDEAFF. In nucleotides, the CDR3 is TGTGCCAGCAGCTTGTGGTCGGATGAAGCTTTCTTT. Using reference TRBV5-4 and TRBJ1-1 for the parts outside the CDR3, the full variable domain is ETGVTQSPTHLIKTRGQQVTLRCSSQSGHNTVSWYQQALGQGPQFIFQYYREEENGRGNFPPRFSGLQFPNYSSELNVNALELDDSALYLCASSLWSDEAFFGQGTRLTVV.

The chain has TRBV9 and TRBJ2-1; 14 nucleotides line up with TRBD2. V lost 3 bases and J lost 10; bases outside the gene matches: 6. CDR1 SGDLS and CDR2 YYNGEE come from the germline V gene. This CDR3 contains 15 residues. The DNA of the CDR3 is TGTGCCAGCAGCGGTCGACTAGCGGGGGGGCGAGAGCAGTTCTTC. Its translation: CASSGRLAGGREQFF.

The J gene is TRBJ1-1, the V gene TRBV9; D is unclear. This CDR3 spans 14 amino acids. V was cut by 0 bases and J by 4 bases, with 10 bases left in between. Germline CDR1 is SGDLS and CDR2 is YYNGEE. Here the CDR3 DNA reads TGTGCCAGCAGCGTAGCTAGCTGGTTCACTGAAGCTTTCTTT. Its translation: CASSVASWFTEAFF.

Note on this clonotype: A junction end diverges from the germline sequence, so it may reflect a read error. The chain recombines TRBV7-2 with TRBJ2-5; D is unresolved. The CDR3 extends over 15 amino acids. Germline values: CDR1 SGHTA, CDR2 FQGNSA. CDR3 residues: CASTLVVATQETQYF. CDR3 nucleotide sequence: TGTGCCAGCACCTTAGTAGTGGCCACACAAGAGACCCAGTACTTC.

This chain uses TRBV4-1 with TRBJ1-2; TRBD1 might be the D (6 bases). The CDR3 covers 16 residues. The V end was cut by 0 bases, the J end by 4 bases, with 15 bases between. Per germline, CDR1 MGHRA and CDR2 YSYEKL. The CDR3 region is CASSQDELAQGYGYTF. The DNA for the CDR3 is TGCGCCAGCAGCCAAGATGAACTGGCACAGGGCTATGGCTACACCTTC.

The chain joins TRBV7-3 to TRBJ2-3, with D tentatively TRBD1 (5 bases). CDR3 length: 15 amino acids. Germline V lookup: CDR1 SGHTA, CDR2 FQGTGA. The V gene lost 5 bases and the J gene lost 0 bases, with 12 bases spanning the gap. DNA of the CDR3: TGTGCCAGCAGCCTAGGGGTCCCAAGCACAGATACGCAGTATTTT. It encodes CASSLGVPSTDTQYF.

The V call is TRBV6-5, the J call TRBJ2-7; D might be TRBD1 (6 bases). The CDR3 covers 16 residues. V lost 2 bases to trimming and J lost 4 bases, with 18 bases between them. Germline V lookup: CDR1 MNHEY, CDR2 SVGAGI. The chain's CDR3 is CASSYPSLGGSYEQYF. In DNA form, the CDR3 reads TGTGCCAGCAGTTACCCTTCACTAGGGGGTTCGTACGAGCAGTACTTC.

The chain links TRBV11-2 to TRBJ1-4, with TRBD1 as a possible D gene (5 bases). The V end lost 0 bases, the J end lost 4 bases, and 9 bases lay between the germline ends. Looked up from germline, CDR1 is SGHAT and CDR2 is FQNNGV. This CDR3 is built from 15 residues. CDR3 sequence (DNA): TGTGCCAGCAGCTTAGAGGGACTGCTTAATGAAAAACTGTTTTTT. This sequence encodes CASSLEGLLNEKLFF.

CDR3 in DNA: TGTGCCACCACCCCGGGAACTAACACCGGGGAGCTGTTTTTT. Translation: CATTPGTNTGELFF. J is TRBJ2-2 and V is TRBV15, with D perhaps matching TRBD2 (5 bases). Trimming cost V 7 bases and J 2 bases, with 11 bases left between them. Germline assignment: CDR1 LNHNV and CDR2 YYDKDF (reference sequence). This CDR3 contains 14 residues.

The chain links TRBV12-3 or TRBV12-4 to TRBJ2-1; no reliable D call. The V and J ends lost 4 bases and 7 bases respectively, with 8 bases between them. The length of the CDR3 is 12 residues. This CDR3 is CASSSAQNEQFF. The CDR3 nucleotides are TGTGCCAGCAGTTCCGCACAGAATGAGCAGTTCTTC.

This clonotype was recorded once. This rearrangement joins TRBV13 to TRBJ1-1; D is ambiguous. CDR3 length equals 13 residues. The V end lost 4 bases, the J end lost 4 bases, and 10 bases lay between the germline ends. The germline V gene encodes CDR1 PRHDT and CDR2 FYEKMQ (reference sequence). The CDR3 reads CASSSIAGTEAFF. The CDR3 DNA is TGTGCCAGCAGCTCAATCGCCGGCACTGAAGCTTTCTTT.

CDR3 protein: CASSDREAFF. CDR3 DNA sequence: TGTGCCAGCAGTGACAGGGAGGCTTTCTTT. The chain links TRBV25-1 to TRBJ1-1; perhaps TRBD1 as D (5 bases). With 3 bases removed from V and 11 bases from J, the gap between germline ends came to 7 bases. This CDR3 is 10 amino acids long. Germline CDR1 MGHDK, CDR2 SYGVNS.

The chain couples TRBV5-4 to TRBJ1-2; the D gene is possibly TRBD1 (6 bases). V was clipped by 7 bases and J by 3 bases, with 10 bases between them. Germline loops: CDR1 SGHNT, CDR2 YYREEE (reference sequence). The CDR3 has 12 amino acids. The CDR3 DNA reads TGTGCCAGCTTCGGACAGTACTATGGCTACACCTTC. It specifies CASFGQYYGYTF.

J is TRBJ2-3 and V is TRBV29-1, with D possibly TRBD2 on 5 matching bases. With 0 bases removed from V and 5 bases from J, the gap between germline ends came to 12 bases. CDR3 length equals 14 residues. CDR1 and CDR2 (germline): SQVTM, ANQGSEA. The CDR3 sequence is CSVEDGSIVDTQYF. The DNA for the CDR3 is TGCAGCGTTGAAGATGGGAGCATTGTAGATACGCAGTATTTT.